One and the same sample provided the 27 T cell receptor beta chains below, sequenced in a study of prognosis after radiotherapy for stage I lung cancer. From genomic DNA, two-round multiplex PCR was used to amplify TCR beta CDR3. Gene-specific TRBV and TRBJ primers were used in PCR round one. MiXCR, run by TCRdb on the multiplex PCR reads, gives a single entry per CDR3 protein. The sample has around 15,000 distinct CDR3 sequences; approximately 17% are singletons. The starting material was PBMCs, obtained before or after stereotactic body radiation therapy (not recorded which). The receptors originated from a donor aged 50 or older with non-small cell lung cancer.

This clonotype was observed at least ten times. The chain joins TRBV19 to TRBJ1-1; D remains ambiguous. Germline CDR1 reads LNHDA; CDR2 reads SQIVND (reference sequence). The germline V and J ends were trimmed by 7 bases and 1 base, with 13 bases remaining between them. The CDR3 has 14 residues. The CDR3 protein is CASTVAAGNTEAFF. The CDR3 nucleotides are TGTGCCAGTACGGTTGCCGCGGGGAACACTGAAGCTTTCTTT.

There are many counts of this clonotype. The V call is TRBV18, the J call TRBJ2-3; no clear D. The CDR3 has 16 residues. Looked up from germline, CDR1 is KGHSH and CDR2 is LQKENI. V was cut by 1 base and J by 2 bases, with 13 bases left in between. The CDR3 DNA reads TGTGCCAGCTCACCACTAGACTTACATACCACAGATACGCAGTATTTT. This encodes CASSPLDLHTTDTQYF.

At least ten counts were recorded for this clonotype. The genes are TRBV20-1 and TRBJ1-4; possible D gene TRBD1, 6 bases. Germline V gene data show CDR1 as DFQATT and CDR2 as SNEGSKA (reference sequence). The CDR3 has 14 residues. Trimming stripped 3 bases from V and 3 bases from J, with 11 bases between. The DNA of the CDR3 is TGCAGTGCTAGCAGGGGTGCAGCTAATGAAAAACTGTTTTTT. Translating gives CSASRGAANEKLFF.

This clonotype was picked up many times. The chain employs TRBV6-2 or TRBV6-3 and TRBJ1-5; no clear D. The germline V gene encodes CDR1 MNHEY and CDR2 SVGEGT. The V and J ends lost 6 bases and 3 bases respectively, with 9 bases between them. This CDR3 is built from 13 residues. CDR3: CASRDGYNQPQHF. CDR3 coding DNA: TGTGCCAGCAGGGACGGATACAATCAGCCCCAGCATTTT.

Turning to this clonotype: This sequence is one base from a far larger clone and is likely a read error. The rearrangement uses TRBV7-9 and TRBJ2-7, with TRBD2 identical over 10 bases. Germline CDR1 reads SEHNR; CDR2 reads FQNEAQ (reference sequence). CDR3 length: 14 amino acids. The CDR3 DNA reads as TGTGTCAGCATGGCTAGCGGGAGTATCGACGAGCAGTACTTC. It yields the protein CVSMASGSIDEQYF.

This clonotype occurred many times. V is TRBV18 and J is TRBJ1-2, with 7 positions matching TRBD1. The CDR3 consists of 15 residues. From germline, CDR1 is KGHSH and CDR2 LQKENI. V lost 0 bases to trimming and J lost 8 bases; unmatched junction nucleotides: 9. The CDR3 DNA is TGTGCCAGCTCACCACCAAACAGGGGCCGGAGAGGCTACACCTTC. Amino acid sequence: CASSPPNRGRRGYTF.

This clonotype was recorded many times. For the CDR3, the DNA is TGTGCCAGCAGCTTGTTGTCTTTGCTAGCGGGGTACAATGAGCAGTTCTTC. Its protein product is CASSLLSLLAGYNEQFF. J is TRBJ2-1 and V is TRBV5-8; TRBD2 agrees at 9 bases. The germline V gene encodes CDR1 SGHTS and CDR2 YDEGEE. V gave up 1 base and J gave up 4 bases; unmatched junction bases: 9. The CDR3 is 17 residues long.

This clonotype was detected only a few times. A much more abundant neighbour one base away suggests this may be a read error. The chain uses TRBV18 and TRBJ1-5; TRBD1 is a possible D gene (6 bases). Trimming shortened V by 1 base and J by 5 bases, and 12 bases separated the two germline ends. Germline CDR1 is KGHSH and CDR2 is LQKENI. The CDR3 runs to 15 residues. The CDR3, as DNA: TGTGCCAGCTCACCACAGGGGGTCATCCATCAGCCCCAGCATTTT. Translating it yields CASSPQGVIHQPQHF.

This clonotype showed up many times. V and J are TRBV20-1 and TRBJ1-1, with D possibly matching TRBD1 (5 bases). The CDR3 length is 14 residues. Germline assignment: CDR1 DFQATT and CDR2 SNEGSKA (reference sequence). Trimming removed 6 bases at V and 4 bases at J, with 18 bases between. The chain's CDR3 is CSALPSGGTTEAFF. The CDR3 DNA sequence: TGCAGTGCCCTTCCCTCGGGGGGGACCACTGAAGCTTTCTTT.

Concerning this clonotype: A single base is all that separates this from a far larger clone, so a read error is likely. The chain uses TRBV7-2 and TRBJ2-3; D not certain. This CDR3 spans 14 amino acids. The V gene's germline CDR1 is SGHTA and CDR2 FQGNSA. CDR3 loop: CAGSLSGSQDTQYF. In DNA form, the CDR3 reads TGTGCCGGCAGCTTATCCGGCAGTCAAGATACGCAGTATTTT.

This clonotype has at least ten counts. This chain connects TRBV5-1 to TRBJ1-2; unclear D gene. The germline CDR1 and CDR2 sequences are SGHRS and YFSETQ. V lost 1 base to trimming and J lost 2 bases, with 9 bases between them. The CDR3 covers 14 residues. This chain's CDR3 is CASSLNFRNYGYTF. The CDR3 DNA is TGCGCCAGCAGCTTGAACTTCCGAAACTATGGCTACACCTTC.

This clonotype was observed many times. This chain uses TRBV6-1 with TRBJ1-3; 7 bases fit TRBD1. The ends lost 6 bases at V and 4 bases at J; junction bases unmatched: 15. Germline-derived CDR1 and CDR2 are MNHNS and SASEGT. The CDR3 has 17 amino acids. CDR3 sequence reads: CASRLRQGRVGGNTIYF. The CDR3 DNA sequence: TGTGCCAGCAGACTTCGACAGGGAAGGGTAGGAGGAAACACCATATATTTT.

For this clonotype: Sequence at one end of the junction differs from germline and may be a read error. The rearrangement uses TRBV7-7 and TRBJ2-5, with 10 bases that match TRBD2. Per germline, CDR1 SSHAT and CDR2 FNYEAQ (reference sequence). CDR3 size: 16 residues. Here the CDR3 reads CASSFALAGAQETQYF. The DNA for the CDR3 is TGTGCTAGCAGCTTTGCGCTAGCGGGAGCCCAAGAGACCCAGTACTTC. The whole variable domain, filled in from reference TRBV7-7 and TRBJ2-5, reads GAGVSQSPRYKVTKRGQDVTLRCDPISSHATLYWYQQALGQGPEFLTYFNYEAQPDKSGLPSDRFSAERPEGSISTLTIQRTEQRDSAMYRCASSFALAGAQETQYFGPGTRLLVL.

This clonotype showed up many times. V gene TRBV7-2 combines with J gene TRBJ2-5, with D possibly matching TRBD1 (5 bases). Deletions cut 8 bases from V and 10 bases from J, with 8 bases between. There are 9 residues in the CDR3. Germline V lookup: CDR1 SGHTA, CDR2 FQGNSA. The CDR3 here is CASSDIQYF. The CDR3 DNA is TGTGCCAGCTCGGACATCCAGTACTTC.

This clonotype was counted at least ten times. The CDR3, as DNA: TGTGCCAGCAGTTTGATTTCCCCGGACAGGGTAGGATCACCCCTCCACTTT. Translating gives CASSLISPDRVGSPLHF. The chain carries TRBV12-3 or TRBV12-4 and TRBJ1-6, with TRBD1 matching 8 bases. The CDR3 is 17 residues long. The V segment lost 3 bases and the J segment 10 bases; nucleotides outside the gene matches: 14.

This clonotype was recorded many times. The CDR3 reads CASSDRAHTGELFF. The CDR3 bases are TGTGCCAGCAGTGACAGGGCCCACACCGGGGAGCTGTTTTTT. The V and J genes are TRBV6-1 and TRBJ2-2, with a weak D call TRBD1 (5 bases). The CDR3 is 14 amino acids. Trimming stripped 3 bases from V and 3 bases from J, with 8 bases between. Germline V gene data show CDR1 as MNHNS and CDR2 as SASEGT.

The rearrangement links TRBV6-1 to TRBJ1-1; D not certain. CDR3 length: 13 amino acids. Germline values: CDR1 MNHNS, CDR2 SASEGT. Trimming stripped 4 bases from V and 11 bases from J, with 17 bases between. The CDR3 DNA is TGTGCCAGCAGTGGGGAATGGGGTGAGGGCGCTTTCTTT. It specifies CASSGEWGEGAFF.

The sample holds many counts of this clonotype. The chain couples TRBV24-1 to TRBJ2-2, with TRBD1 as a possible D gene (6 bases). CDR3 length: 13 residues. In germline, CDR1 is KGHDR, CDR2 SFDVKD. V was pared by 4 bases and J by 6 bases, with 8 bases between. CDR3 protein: CATSDRQAGELFF. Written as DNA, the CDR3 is TGTGCCACCAGTGACAGACAGGCCGGGGAGCTGTTTTTT.

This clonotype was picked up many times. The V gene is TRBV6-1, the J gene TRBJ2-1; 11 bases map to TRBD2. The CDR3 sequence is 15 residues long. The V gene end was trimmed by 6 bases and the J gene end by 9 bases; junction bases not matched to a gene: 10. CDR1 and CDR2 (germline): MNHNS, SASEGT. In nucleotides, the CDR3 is TGTGCCAGCAGGTCGAATAGCGGGGGGGCCGGTGAGCAGTTCTTC. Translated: CASRSNSGGAGEQFF.

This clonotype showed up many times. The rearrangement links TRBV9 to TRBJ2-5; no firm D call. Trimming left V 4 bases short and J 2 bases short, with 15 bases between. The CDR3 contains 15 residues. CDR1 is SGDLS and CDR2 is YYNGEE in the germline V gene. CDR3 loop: CASSPFLEEQETQYF. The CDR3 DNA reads TGTGCCAGCAGCCCCTTCCTAGAGGAACAAGAGACCCAGTACTTC.

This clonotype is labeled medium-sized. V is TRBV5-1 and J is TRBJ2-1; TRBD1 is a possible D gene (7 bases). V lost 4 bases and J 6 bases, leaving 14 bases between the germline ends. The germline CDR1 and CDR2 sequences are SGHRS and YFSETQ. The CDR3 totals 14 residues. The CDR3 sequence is CASSGGAGGNEQFF. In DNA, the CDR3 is TGCGCCAGCAGCGGCGGGGCAGGGGGCAATGAGCAGTTCTTC.

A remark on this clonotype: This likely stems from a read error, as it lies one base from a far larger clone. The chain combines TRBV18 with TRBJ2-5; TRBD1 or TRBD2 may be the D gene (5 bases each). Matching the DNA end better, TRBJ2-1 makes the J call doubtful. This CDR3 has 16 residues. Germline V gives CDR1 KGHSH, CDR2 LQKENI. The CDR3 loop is CAGSPALGPQYNEQFF. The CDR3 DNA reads TGTGCCGGCTCACCGGCACTGGGACCCCAATACAATGAGCAGTTCTTC.

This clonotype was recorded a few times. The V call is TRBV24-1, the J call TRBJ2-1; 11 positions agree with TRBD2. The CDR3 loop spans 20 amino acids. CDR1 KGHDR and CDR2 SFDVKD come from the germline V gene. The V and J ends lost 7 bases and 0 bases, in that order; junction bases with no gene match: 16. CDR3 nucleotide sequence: TGTGCCACCAGCAGTTACTTTGAGACTAGCGGGGTCAGCTCCTACAATGAGCAGTTCTTC. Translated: CATSSYFETSGVSSYNEQFF.

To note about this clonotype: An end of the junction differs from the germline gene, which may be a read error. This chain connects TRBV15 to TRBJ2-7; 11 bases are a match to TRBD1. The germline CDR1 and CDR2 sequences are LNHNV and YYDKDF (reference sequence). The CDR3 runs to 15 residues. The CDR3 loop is CATSLGGQGVHERYF. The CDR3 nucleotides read TGTGCCACCAGCCTTGGGGGACAGGGGGTCCACGAGCGGTACTTC.

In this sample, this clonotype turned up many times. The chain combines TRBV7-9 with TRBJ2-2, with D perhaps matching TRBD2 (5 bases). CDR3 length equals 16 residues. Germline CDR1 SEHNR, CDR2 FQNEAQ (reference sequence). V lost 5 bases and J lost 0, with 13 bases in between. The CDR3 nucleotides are TGTGCCAGCAGCCCTGGTAGCGATTCGAACACCGGGGAGCTGTTTTTT. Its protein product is CASSPGSDSNTGELFF.

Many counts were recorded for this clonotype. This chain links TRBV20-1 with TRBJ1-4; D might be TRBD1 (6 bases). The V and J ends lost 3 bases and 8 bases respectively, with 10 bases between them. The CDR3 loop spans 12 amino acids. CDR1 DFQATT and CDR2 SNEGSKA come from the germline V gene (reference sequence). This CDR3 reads CSASQGIEKLFF. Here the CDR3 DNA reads TGCAGTGCTAGCCAGGGGATAGAAAAACTGTTTTTT.

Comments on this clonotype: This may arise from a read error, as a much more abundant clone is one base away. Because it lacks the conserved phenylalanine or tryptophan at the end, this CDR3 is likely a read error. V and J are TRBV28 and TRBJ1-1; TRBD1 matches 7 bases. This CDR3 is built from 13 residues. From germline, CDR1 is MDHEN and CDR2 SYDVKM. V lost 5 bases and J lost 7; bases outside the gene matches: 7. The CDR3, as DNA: TGTGCCAGCAGTCTTGAGGGGGCTGGTGAAGCTTTCTCT. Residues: CASSLEGAGEAFS.